This entry lists 5 T cell receptor beta chains sequenced from one sample in a study of T cell repertoires in cytomegalovirus infection. TCRdb reanalysed the reads using MiXCR and keeps one entry per CDR3 protein. This table has roughly 990,000 distinct CDR3 sequences, 31% appearing once. No antigen has been identified for these receptors. The specimen comprised cultured CD8+ T cells from PBMCs, sampled from culture after CMV antigen stimulation. The receptors derive from a human donor in good health (CMV status not recorded). Some clones in this sample may be carry-over from other donors' samples.

The CDR3 loop is CASSILAGGPETQYF. CDR3 DNA sequence: TGTGCCAGTAGTATTCTTGCGGGGGGGCCGGAGACCCAGTACTTC. This chain links TRBV19 with TRBJ2-5; 9 bases agree with TRBD2. The junction had 7 bases not matched to a gene; V was cut back by 3 bases and J by 5 bases. CDR1 is LNHDA, CDR2 SQIVND, per germline (reference sequence). The CDR3 has 15 amino acids.

Regarding this clonotype: A much more abundant neighbour one base away suggests this may be a read error. V gene TRBV7-2 combines with J gene TRBJ1-1; 7 bases map to TRBD1. The CDR3 has 15 residues. Germline CDR1 is SGHTA and CDR2 is FQGNSA. Losses at the gene ends were 5 bases for V and 5 bases for J; bases not matched to a gene: 11. CDR3 sequence reads: CASSPRGPQRTEAFF. The CDR3 DNA reads TGTGCCAGCAGCCCGAGGGGGCCTCAGCGGACTGAAGCTTTCTTT.

On this clonotype itself: The junction departs from the called germline gene at one end, perhaps through a read error. This chain links TRBV25-1 with TRBJ2-7, with 13 bases fitting TRBD2. The CDR3 is 19 residues long. In germline, CDR1 is MGHDK, CDR2 SYGVNS. CDR3 in amino acids: CVSSEGTSGAPKVSYEQYF. For the CDR3, the DNA is TGTGTCAGCAGTGAGGGGACTAGCGGGGCCCCAAAGGTATCCTACGAGCAGTACTTC.

As to this clonotype: This clone may be a read error of a much larger clone one base away. The V and J genes are TRBV19 and TRBJ1-5; D possibly corresponds to TRBD1 (5 bases). V was trimmed by 4 bases and J by 0 bases, leaving 10 bases between them. This CDR3 is built from 15 residues. CDR1 is LNHDA and CDR2 is SQIVND in the germline V gene (reference sequence). The CDR3 bases are TGTGCCAGTAGTACAGACGACAGTAGCAATCAGCCCCAGCATTTT. This encodes CASSTDDSSNQPQHF.

Points on this clonotype: A read error may be the cause here, since a much bigger clone is one base away. The CDR3 region is CASSYSNRAGANVLTF. For the CDR3, the DNA is TGTGCCAGCAGTTACTCGAACAGGGCTGGGGCCAACGTCCTGACTTTC. The chain employs TRBV6-5 and TRBJ2-6; possibly TRBD1 for D (6 bases). Germline CDR1 is MNHEY and CDR2 is SVGAGI. This CDR3 comprises 16 residues. Deletions cut 0 bases from V and 2 bases from J, with 8 bases between.